The 18 T cell receptor beta chains below were found in one sample sequenced in a study of regulatory T cells in long-lasting Graves disease. Relying on iRepertoire HTBI primers and Arm-PCR of CDR3 regions, the team built TCR beta libraries. A single record per CDR3 protein comes from TCRdb applying MiXCR to the multiplex PCR reads. The sample contains a few hundred thousand distinct CDR3 sequences, around 24% of which appear only once. The time point here: persistent/refractory GD, antithyroid drugs over 5 years with positive TRAb. With RNA extracted from PBMCs as input, the TCR library was made. Sequencing was performed on peripheral blood mononuclear cells (PBMCs), taken when the disease was refractory, from a patient treated with antithyroid drugs. The origin of the receptors is a female donor with Graves disease.

In its sample, this clonotype was seen once. A single base separates this from a much larger clone, so it may be a read error. This rearrangement joins TRBV15 to TRBJ2-7; D unclear. The CDR3 is 13 amino acids. Per the germline V gene, CDR1 is LNHNV and CDR2 is YYDKDF (reference sequence). The CDR3 loop is CATRRDGRYEQYF. In DNA form, the CDR3 reads TGTGCCACCAGGAGAGATGGGCGGTACGAGCAGTACTTC.

This clonotype occurred many times. The CDR3 DNA is TGTGCCAGCAGCCGCAGGGGGGGCTACGAGCAGTACTTC. Protein sequence: CASSRRGGYEQYF. The rearrangement joins TRBV11-2 to TRBJ2-7; D assignment may be TRBD1 or TRBD2 (7 bases each). This CDR3 contains 13 residues. V shed 5 bases and J shed 3 bases, with 11 bases lying between them. Germline V lookup: CDR1 SGHAT, CDR2 FQNNGV.

This clonotype turned up a few times. This chain uses TRBV6-2 or TRBV6-3 with TRBJ2-2, with 13 bases aligning to TRBD2. The CDR3 loop spans 16 amino acids. CDR1 is MNHEY and CDR2 is SVGEGT in the germline V gene. V shed 6 bases and J 6 bases; nucleotides not matched to a gene: 7. The chain's CDR3 is CASRIRLAGGPGELFF. The CDR3 DNA reads as TGTGCCAGCAGAATCCGACTAGCGGGAGGCCCCGGGGAGCTGTTTTTT.

This clonotype came up a few times. The chain employs TRBV19 and TRBJ2-7, with TRBD1 matching 8 bases. V shed 6 bases, J shed 6 bases, and the junction held 7 bases outside the gene matches. Germline V gene lookup returns CDR1 LNHDA and CDR2 SQIVND (reference sequence). The CDR3 consists of 13 residues. CDR3 coding DNA: TGTGCCAGTAGCCCTTCAGGGGGCCTCGAGCAGTACTTC. It is translated as CASSPSGGLEQYF.

This clonotype appeared many times. This chain uses TRBV2 with TRBJ1-1; unclear D gene. The length of the CDR3 is 11 residues. V dropped 6 bases and J dropped 0 bases, with 2 bases sitting between them. The germline gives CDR1 SNHLY, CDR2 FYNNEI. CDR3 sequence (DNA): TGTGCCAGCAGGATGAACACTGAAGCTTTCTTT. Residues: CASRMNTEAFF.

The J gene is TRBJ1-2, the V gene TRBV7-2, with a possible D match to TRBD1 (5 bases). The CDR3 contains 16 residues. The germline V gene has CDR1 SGHTA and CDR2 FQGNSA. V was shortened by 4 bases and J by 4 bases, with 19 bases between the two germline ends. The CDR3 DNA follows: TGTGCCAGCAGCTCCCAACCCATCCGGGACGGCTATGGCTACACCTTC. As protein: CASSSQPIRDGYGYTF.

This clonotype was seen only a few times. The chain is built from TRBV6-1 and TRBJ2-5, with D possibly TRBD2 on 6 matching bases. Germline values: CDR1 MNHNS, CDR2 SASEGT. Between the trimmed V and J ends, which lost 6 bases and 0 bases, there was a span of 17 bases. The length of the CDR3 is 16 residues. CDR3 protein: CASSNGGRTYQETQYF. CDR3 nucleotide sequence: TGTGCCAGCAGCAACGGGGGACGAACGTACCAAGAGACCCAGTACTTC.

This clonotype appeared many times. The rearrangement links TRBV12-3 or TRBV12-4 to TRBJ2-4; unclear D gene. The CDR3 contains 14 residues. Trimming took off 3 bases at V and 1 base at J, with 7 bases between the two ends. DNA of the CDR3: TGTGCCAGCAGTTTTAGATCCGCCAAAAACATTCAGTACTTC. This encodes CASSFRSAKNIQYF.

In this sample, this clonotype turned up many times. This chain uses TRBV10-3 with TRBJ2-7; 11 bases are shared with TRBD2. After removal of 3 bases from V and 6 bases from J, the junction contained 7 bases not matched to a gene. Germline CDR1 ENHRY, CDR2 SYGVKD. The length of the CDR3 is 15 residues. CDR3 sequence reads: CAISEVAGGPPEQYF. DNA for the CDR3: TGTGCCATCAGTGAAGTAGCGGGAGGGCCTCCCGAGCAGTACTTC.

The gene calls are TRBV6-2 or TRBV6-3 and TRBJ1-2, with D possibly TRBD1 on 6 matching bases. CDR3 length: 16 amino acids. V gave up 2 bases and J gave up 4 bases, with 17 bases separating them. Germline CDR1 is MNHEY and CDR2 is SVGEGT. The CDR3 DNA reads as TGTGCCAGCAGTTACAAAAGCGGGGGGGGGCCCTATGGCTACACCTTC. It codes for CASSYKSGGGPYGYTF.

The chain is built from TRBV7-2 and TRBJ2-3; tentative D call: TRBD2 (7 bases). V was shortened by 5 bases and J by 6 bases, with 21 bases between the two germline ends. In germline, CDR1 is SGHTA, CDR2 FQGNSA. CDR3 length equals 16 residues. The CDR3 is CASSHTGGGRLDTQYF. The DNA for the CDR3 is TGTGCCAGCAGCCACACGGGGGGCGGGAGACTGGATACGCAGTATTTT.

V usage is TRBV20-1 and J usage is TRBJ1-2; D is uncertain. There are 16 residues in the CDR3. Per germline, CDR1 DFQATT and CDR2 SNEGSKA (reference sequence). The ends were cut back, 0 bases at V and 3 bases at J, with 17 bases in the middle. The CDR3 region is CSARDYVRAPDYGYTF. Written as DNA, the CDR3 is TGCAGTGCTAGAGATTACGTGAGGGCGCCGGACTATGGCTACACCTTC.

This clonotype appeared many times. The genes are TRBV28 and TRBJ2-4, with D unresolved. Trimming shortened V by 7 bases and J by 0 bases, and 13 bases separated the two germline ends. The CDR3 spans 15 residues. Germline CDR1 is MDHEN and CDR2 is SYDVKM. The CDR3 DNA is TGTGCCAGCACTTACTCGACTGGAGCCAAAAACATTCAGTACTTC. It codes for CASTYSTGAKNIQYF.

The chain couples TRBV6-1 to TRBJ1-5, with D possibly TRBD1 on 6 matching bases. From germline, CDR1 is MNHNS and CDR2 SASEGT. The CDR3 loop spans 15 amino acids. Deletions cut 4 bases from V and 1 base from J, with 11 bases between. The CDR3 nucleotides read TGTGCCAGCAGTGGCACAGGGAGCAGCAATCAGCCCCAGCATTTT. Translating it yields CASSGTGSSNQPQHF.

This clonotype has only a few counts. One junction end does not reproduce the germline sequence, and a read error may be involved. J is TRBJ2-5 and V is TRBV30, with D tentatively TRBD2 (5 bases). The length of the CDR3 is 10 residues. In germline, CDR1 is GTSNPN, CDR2 SVGIG (reference sequence). CDR3 sequence reads: CAWIWRVCFF. For the CDR3, the DNA is TGTGCCTGGATATGGCGGGTCTGCTTCTTC.

Regarding this clonotype: This could be a read error, since a much larger clone is one nucleotide away. This CDR3 is missing its conserved last phenylalanine or tryptophan, likely due to a read error. V usage is TRBV7-8 and J usage is TRBJ2-5, with no clear D. The CDR3 extends over 13 amino acids. Germline assignment: CDR1 SGHVS and CDR2 FQNEAQ. Trimming left V 4 bases short and J 4 bases short, with 10 bases between. In nucleotides, the CDR3 is TGTGCCAGCAGCTCCTCCATCGTAGAGACCCAGTACCTC. Translating it yields CASSSSIVETQYL.

This clonotype appeared a single time. The chain combines TRBV20-1 with TRBJ2-1; D may be TRBD2 (6 bases). Germline-derived CDR1 and CDR2 are DFQATT and SNEGSKA (reference sequence). This CDR3 is built from 15 residues. Between the trimmed V and J ends, which lost 0 bases and 4 bases, there was a span of 13 bases. Here the CDR3 DNA reads TGCAGTGCTAGAGAGTCCAGCGGGTCTTACAATGAGCAGTTCTTC. Translating it yields CSARESSGSYNEQFF.

This clonotype was counted ten times or more. The rearrangement joins TRBV12-3 or TRBV12-4 to TRBJ2-7; D unclear. This CDR3 comprises 13 residues. Trimming removed 2 bases from V and 2 bases from J, with 7 bases in between. The CDR3 sequence: CASSLLHTYEQYF. In DNA form, the CDR3 reads TGTGCCAGCAGTTTACTTCACACCTACGAGCAGTACTTC.